Presented here are 11 T cell receptor beta chains from one specimen sequenced in a study of blood T cells in healthy people across ages. The authors ran a second PCR of about 6 to 12 cycles using a sample-barcoded 5' primer and a J-beta primer mix. TCRdb recomputed calls from the 5' RACE reads with MiXCR, one row per CDR3 protein. Of some 1,500,000 distinct CDR3 sequences in the sample, roughly 43% were seen once. Material for sequencing was blood. The receptor source for this set is a woman between 18 and 30 years old in good health.

The chain is built from TRBV21-1 and TRBJ2-3. TRBV21-1 is a pseudogene segment. This CDR3 spans 14 amino acids. The CDR3 DNA follows: TGTGCCAGCAGCAAAGTTTGGCTAACAGATACGCAGTATTTT. This encodes CASSKVWLTDTQYF.

This clonotype was seen more than once but under ten times. The chain couples TRBV5-1 to TRBJ2-5; 11 bases are a match to TRBD2. Germline V gives CDR1 SGHRS, CDR2 YFSETQ. This CDR3 contains 17 residues. With V trimmed by 3 bases and J by 5 bases, 12 bases remained unmatched. CDR3 DNA sequence: TGCGCCAGCAGCTACCTCGGGGTAGCGGGGGGGCAGGAGACCCAGTACTTC. Translating gives CASSYLGVAGGQETQYF.

This clonotype has more than one count but fewer than ten. This sequence joins TRBV27 and TRBJ1-1; D might be TRBD1 (6 bases). This CDR3 has 14 residues. V lost 4 bases to trimming and J lost 5 bases, with 14 bases between them. Germline loops: CDR1 MNHEY, CDR2 SMNVEV (reference sequence). The CDR3 loop is CASSSLGGGTEAFF. In DNA, the CDR3 is TGTGCCAGCAGTTCCCTAGGAGGGGGTACTGAAGCTTTCTTT.

The chain uses TRBV6-5 and TRBJ2-4, with 13 nucleotides matching TRBD2. This CDR3 is 18 amino acids long. The junction had 17 bases not matched to a gene; V was cut back by 2 bases and J by 13 bases. Germline lookup yields CDR1 MNHEY and CDR2 SVGAGI. The CDR3 region is CASSYTPGLAGDYNEQYF. The CDR3 coding sequence is TGTGCCAGCAGTTACACCCCCGGACTAGCGGGAGACTACAATGAGCAGTACTTC.

This chain connects TRBV19 to TRBJ2-2; the D is unclear. The V end lost 3 bases, the J end lost 4 bases, and 12 bases lay between the germline ends. From germline, CDR1 is LNHDA and CDR2 SQIVND (reference sequence). This CDR3 contains 15 residues. The CDR3 region has the DNA TGTGCCAGTAGTATTCAGTATGTGTCCACCGGGGAGCTGTTTTTT. Protein sequence: CASSIQYVSTGELFF. Complete variable domain (other parts from reference TRBV19 and TRBJ2-2): DGGITQSPKYLFRKEGQNVTLSCEQNLNHDAMYWYRQDPGQGLRLIYYSQIVNDFQKGDIAEGYSVSREKKESFPLTVTSAQKNPTAFYLCASSIQYVSTGELFFGEGSRLTVL.

The chain combines TRBV7-2 with TRBJ2-3; the match to TRBD2 covers 7 bases. From germline, CDR1 is SGHTA and CDR2 FQGNSA. The J segment lost 0 bases and the V segment lost 1 base, leaving 4 bases of the junction unmatched. The CDR3 length is 16 residues. The CDR3 nucleotides read TGTGCCAGCAGCTTAGTAGGGCGGGGGAGCACAGATACGCAGTATTTT. As protein: CASSLVGRGSTDTQYF.

This clonotype was seen more than once but under ten times. The chain recombines TRBV20-1 with TRBJ2-3; TRBD2 is a possible D gene (6 bases). This CDR3 region has 13 residues. V lost 3 bases and J lost 2, with 9 bases in between. The germline gives CDR1 DFQATT, CDR2 SNEGSKA (reference sequence). The chain's CDR3 is CSARGGTTDTQYF. CDR3 sequence (DNA): TGCAGTGCTAGGGGCGGGACCACAGATACGCAGTATTTT.

This clonotype has a count of ten or more. V and J are TRBV30 and TRBJ2-1, with D hard to call. Germline V CDR1 and CDR2: GTSNPN, SVGIG (reference sequence). The V end lost 0 bases, the J end lost 15 bases, and 15 bases lay between the germline ends. CDR3 length: 12 residues. CDR3 sequence: CAWSVIGRALFF. In nucleotides, the CDR3 is TGTGCCTGGAGTGTAATAGGGCGAGCCCTGTTCTTC.

In its sample, this clonotype was seen a few times. V and J are TRBV6-6 and TRBJ1-2, with D hard to call. Trimming removed 2 bases at V and 4 bases at J, with 11 bases between. From germline, CDR1 is MNHNY and CDR2 SVGAGI (reference sequence). This CDR3 has 14 amino acids. The CDR3 DNA is TGTGCCAGCAGTTACGAAGGCCCGCCCTATGGCTACACCTTC. It is translated as CASSYEGPPYGYTF.

V usage is TRBV9 and J usage is TRBJ2-2; perhaps TRBD1 as D (6 bases). Deletions cut 0 bases from V and 1 base from J, with 13 bases between. The germline V gene has CDR1 SGDLS and CDR2 YYNGEE. The CDR3 is 17 amino acids. The CDR3 loop is CASSVEFGQQNTGELFF. The CDR3 DNA sequence: TGTGCCAGCAGCGTAGAGTTCGGACAGCAGAACACCGGGGAGCTGTTTTTT. The entire variable domain, with the rest obtained from reference TRBV9 and TRBJ2-2, is as follows: DSGVTQTPKHLITATGQRVTLRCSPRSGDLSVYWYQQSLDQGLQFLIQYYNGEERAKGNILERFSAQQFPDLHSELNLSSLELGDSALYFCASSVEFGQQNTGELFFGEGSRLTVL.

The chain is built from TRBV24-1 and TRBJ2-3; D is possibly TRBD1 (6 bases). Trimming stripped 4 bases from V and 1 base from J, with 11 bases between. CDR1 and CDR2 (germline): KGHDR, SFDVKD. The CDR3 runs to 15 residues. CDR3 sequence (DNA): TGTGCCACCAGTGAAAAGACAGGAGGCACAGATACGCAGTATTTT. Translation gives CATSEKTGGTDTQYF.